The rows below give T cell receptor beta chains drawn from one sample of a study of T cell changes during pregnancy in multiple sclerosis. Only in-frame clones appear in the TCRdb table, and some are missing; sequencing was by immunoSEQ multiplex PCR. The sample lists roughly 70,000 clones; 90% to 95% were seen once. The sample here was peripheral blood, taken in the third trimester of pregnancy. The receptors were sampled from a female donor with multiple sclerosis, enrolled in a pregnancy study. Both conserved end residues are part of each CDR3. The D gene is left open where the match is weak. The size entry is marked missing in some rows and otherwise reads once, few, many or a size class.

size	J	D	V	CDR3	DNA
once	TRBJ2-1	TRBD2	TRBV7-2	CASSSGASGYSDEQFF	TGTGCCAGCAGCTCCGGTGCTAGCGGCTATTCCGATGAGCAGTTCTTC
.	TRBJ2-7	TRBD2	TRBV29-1	CSVEVLAGRYEQYF	TGCAGCGTTGAAGTACTAGCGGGCCGCTACGAGCAGTACTTC
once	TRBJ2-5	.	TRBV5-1	CASSLDAQETQYF	TGCGCCAGCAGCTTGGACGCGCAAGAGACCCAGTACTTC
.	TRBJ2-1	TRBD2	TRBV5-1	CASSLAASGRTGAEQFF	TGCGCCAGCAGCTTGGCGGCTAGCGGGAGAACTGGGGCTGAGCAGTTCTTC
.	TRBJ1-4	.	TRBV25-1	CASSDSGGSPGNEKLFF	TGTGCCAGCAGTGATTCTGGCGGATCTCCTGGTAATGAAAAACTGTTTTTT
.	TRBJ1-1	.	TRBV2	CASRSRAGGTEAFF	TGTGCCAGCAGATCGAGGGCCGGGGGGACTGAAGCTTTCTTT
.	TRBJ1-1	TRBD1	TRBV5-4	CASSRDRDTEAFF	TGTGCCAGCAGCAGGGACAGGGACACTGAAGCTTTCTTT
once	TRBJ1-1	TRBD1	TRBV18	CASSPTDRINTEAFF	TGTGCCAGCTCACCTACGGACAGGATTAACACTGAAGCTTTCTTT
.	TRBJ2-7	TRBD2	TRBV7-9	CASSPGTSETYEQYF	TGTGCCAGCAGCCCCGGGACTAGCGAGACCTACGAGCAGTACTTC
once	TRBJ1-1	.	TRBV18	CASSQGTGRNTEAFF	TGTGCCAGCTCACAGGGAACAGGGCGGAACACTGAAGCTTTCTTT
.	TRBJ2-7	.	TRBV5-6	CASSLAGDEQYF	TGTGCCAGCAGCTTGGCAGGGGACGAGCAGTACTTC
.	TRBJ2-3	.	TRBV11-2	CASSSGSALADTQYF	TGTGCCAGCAGCTCAGGGTCGGCGCTAGCAGATACGCAGTATTTT
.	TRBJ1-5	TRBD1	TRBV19	CASSFQGAGGNQPQHF	TGTGCCAGTAGTTTCCAGGGGGCTGGGGGCAATCAGCCCCAGCATTTT
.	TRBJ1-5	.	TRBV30	CAWGAGIDQPQHF	TGTGCCTGGGGGGCGGGAATCGATCAGCCCCAGCATTTT
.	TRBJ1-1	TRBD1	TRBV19	CASSRRTGATEAFF	TGTGCCAGTAGTAGACGGACAGGGGCCACTGAAGCTTTCTTT
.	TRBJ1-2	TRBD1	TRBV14	CASSQLGQMKNYGYTF	TGTGCCAGCAGCCAACTGGGACAGATGAAAAACTATGGCTACACCTTC
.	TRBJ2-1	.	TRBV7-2	CASRPETFGSGRNEQFF	TGTGCCAGCAGACCAGAGACTTTCGGGAGTGGCCGCAATGAGCAGTTCTTC